This TCR beta chain was captured in a study of blood T cell repertoires in COVID-19. Overall study context: COVID-19 samples, acute and convalescent, were from the United States, Italy and Spain.

Trimming at V came to 3 bases and at J to 0 bases, leaving 4 bases not matched to a gene. The CDR3 is 16 amino acids. Germline V gene data show CDR1 as KGHSH and CDR2 as LQKENI. Method: immunoSEQ multiplex PCR; TCRdb's copy keeps in-frame clones and lacks some. Of nearly 55,000 clones listed, about 86% are singletons. The chain couples TRBV18 to TRBJ2-3; 9 bases are shared with TRBD2. Sequences were obtained from peripheral blood. This receptor was taken from a man between 70 and 80 years old with active COVID-19. In nucleotides, the CDR3 is TGTGCCAGCTCACCCGTAGCGGGGGTGAGCACAGATACGCAGTATTTT. Translation gives CASSPVAGVSTDTQYF.